The 17 T cell receptor beta chains in this list originate from one sample, sequenced in a study of T cells in Graves' hyperthyroidism and ophthalmopathy. RNA transcripts yielded amplified TCR beta CDR3 regions. RT-PCR in the first round (using the HTBI primer set) targeted the TCR CDR3. A single record per CDR3 protein comes from TCRdb applying MiXCR to the multiplex PCR reads. Altogether about 640,000 distinct CDR3 sequences are present, around 15% being singletons, with the ten largest covering about an eighth. Sequenced input: blood. These TCRs come from a woman between 45 and 60 years old with Graves' ophthalmopathy.

This clonotype was recorded many times. This CDR3 is CAWSYRDRGYNEQFF. For the CDR3, the DNA is TGTGCCTGGAGTTACCGGGACAGGGGCTACAATGAGCAGTTCTTC. V is TRBV30 and J is TRBJ2-1; 10 bases match TRBD1. The CDR3 consists of 15 residues. After removal of 2 bases from V and 3 bases from J, the junction contained 4 bases not matched to a gene. The germline V gene has CDR1 GTSNPN and CDR2 SVGIG (reference sequence).

In its sample, this clonotype was seen many times. The rearrangement uses TRBV11-2 and TRBJ1-1, with D uncertain. The V end lost 2 bases, the J end lost 6 bases, and 7 bases lay between the germline ends. Germline V lookup: CDR1 SGHAT, CDR2 FQNNGV. CDR3 size: 12 residues. CDR3 in amino acids: CASSLLIPEAFF. For the CDR3, the DNA is TGTGCCAGCAGCTTATTGATTCCTGAAGCTTTCTTT.

This chain uses TRBV4-3 with TRBJ1-4, with D perhaps matching TRBD1 (6 bases). Germline V gene data show CDR1 as LGHNA and CDR2 as YSLEER. CDR3 length equals 14 residues. V lost 3 bases, J lost 7 bases, and 12 bases lay in between. The CDR3 DNA is TGCGCCAGCAGCCAGAGGACAGTATCTGAAAAACTGTTTTTT. Protein product: CASSQRTVSEKLFF.

The sample holds a few counts of this clonotype. The gene calls are TRBV20-1 and TRBJ2-1; TRBD2 aligns across 8 bases. The J segment lost 4 bases and the V segment lost 3 bases, leaving 2 bases of the junction unmatched. The CDR3 contains 13 residues. Germline CDR1 DFQATT, CDR2 SNEGSKA (reference sequence). In DNA, the CDR3 is TGCAGTGCTAGCGGGGGGGGTTACAATGAGCAGTTCTTC. It yields the protein CSASGGGYNEQFF.

Ten or more counts support this clonotype. The chain is built from TRBV27 and TRBJ1-2, with no clear D. This CDR3 is 14 amino acids long. The germline CDR1 and CDR2 sequences are MNHEY and SMNVEV (reference sequence). The V gene lost 0 bases and the J gene lost 9 bases, with 14 bases spanning the gap. CDR3 region: CASSLSTKGRSYTF. The CDR3 DNA reads TGTGCCAGCAGTTTATCGACCAAGGGAAGGAGCTACACCTTC.

This clonotype was picked up many times. The chain links TRBV11-2 to TRBJ2-3, with 12 bases aligning to TRBD2. CDR3 length: 16 amino acids. With V trimmed by 5 bases and J by 5 bases, 8 bases remained unmatched. Germline-derived CDR1 and CDR2 are SGHAT and FQNNGV. CDR3 bases: TGTGCCAGCAGCCCCACTCTAGCGGGAGGGTTAGATACGCAGTATTTT. Translating it yields CASSPTLAGGLDTQYF.

This chain connects TRBV28 to TRBJ2-1; D may be TRBD2 (6 bases). The length of the CDR3 is 13 residues. The V gene's germline CDR1 is MDHEN and CDR2 SYDVKM. The germline V and J ends were trimmed by 6 bases and 9 bases, with 15 bases remaining between them. The CDR3 sequence is CASSRDSPSEQFF. The CDR3 DNA reads TGTGCCAGCAGCCGGGACTCTCCGAGTGAGCAGTTCTTC.

This clonotype was detected only once. This CDR3 is CASSSLTGYTGELFF. The CDR3, as DNA: TGTGCCAGCAGCTCTTTGACAGGGTACACCGGGGAGCTGTTTTTT. The gene calls are TRBV7-2 and TRBJ2-2; TRBD1 matches 7 bases. Trimming at V came to 4 bases and at J to 3 bases, leaving 5 bases not matched to a gene. The length of the CDR3 is 15 residues. In germline, CDR1 is SGHTA, CDR2 FQGNSA.

The chain uses TRBV6-1 and TRBJ2-2, with D maybe TRBD1 (5 bases). The CDR3 consists of 16 residues. Germline V gene lookup returns CDR1 MNHNS and CDR2 SASEGT. V lost 6 bases and J 1 base, leaving 15 bases between the germline ends. In nucleotides, the CDR3 is TGTGCCAGCAGCAAAGGACAAATGGGGAACACCGGGGAGCTGTTTTTT. It is translated as CASSKGQMGNTGELFF.

This clonotype was counted at least ten times. V usage is TRBV30 and J usage is TRBJ2-3; either TRBD1 or TRBD2 may fit D (5 bases each). The CDR3 runs to 11 residues. Germline CDR1 is GTSNPN and CDR2 is SVGIG (reference sequence). The ends were cut back, 3 bases at V and 6 bases at J, with 7 bases in the middle. The DNA of the CDR3 is TGTGCCTGGAGCGGGGCGGATACGCAGTATTTT. As protein: CAWSGADTQYF.

This clonotype was seen at least ten times. V and J are TRBV30 and TRBJ2-1; D is perhaps TRBD1 or TRBD2 (5 bases each). Trimming took 5 bases from V and 0 from J, leaving 17 bases between them. This CDR3 spans 16 amino acids. Germline CDR1 reads GTSNPN; CDR2 reads SVGIG (reference sequence). The CDR3, as DNA: TGTGCCTGGGGCTACCGGGACCAACGCTCCTACAATGAGCAGTTCTTC. This translates into CAWGYRDQRSYNEQFF.

The chain employs TRBV19 and TRBJ1-5; D perhaps matches TRBD1 (6 bases). Germline V gives CDR1 LNHDA, CDR2 SQIVND (reference sequence). This CDR3 comprises 14 residues. V was trimmed by 5 bases and J by 5 bases, leaving 13 bases between them. The CDR3, as DNA: TGTGCCAGTAGTCAACAGGGACGGGATCAGCCCCAGCATTTT. Translating it yields CASSQQGRDQPQHF.

This clonotype was detected many times. The chain's CDR3 is CASSPGTSLYNEQFF. The CDR3 nucleotides read TGTGCCAGCAGTCCTGGGACTAGTCTCTACAATGAGCAGTTCTTC. V and J are TRBV12-3 or TRBV12-4 and TRBJ2-1; the match to TRBD2 covers 8 bases. Trimming cost V 5 bases and J 3 bases; bases outside gene matches: 6. CDR3 size: 15 residues.

This clonotype has ten or more counts. This sequence joins TRBV7-9 and TRBJ2-2, with D possibly TRBD1 on 6 matching bases. Trimming stripped 3 bases from V and 1 base from J, with 6 bases between. This CDR3 region has 14 residues. Looked up from germline, CDR1 is SEHNR and CDR2 is FQNEAQ (reference sequence). CDR3 residues: CASSLGQNTGELFF. CDR3 in DNA: TGTGCCAGCAGCTTGGGACAGAACACCGGGGAGCTGTTTTTT.

This clonotype was picked up many times. The chain couples TRBV7-9 to TRBJ1-6, with 7 bases fitting TRBD1. Germline V CDR1 and CDR2: SEHNR, FQNEAQ (reference sequence). The junction had 4 bases not matched to a gene; V was cut back by 0 bases and J by 2 bases. The CDR3 is 17 amino acids. The DNA for the CDR3 is TGTGCCAGCAGCTTAGCTCCGGGACAGACCTATAATTCACCCCTCCACTTT. It translates to CASSLAPGQTYNSPLHF. The full variable domain, rest sourced from reference TRBV7-9 and TRBJ1-6, is DTGVSQNPRHKITKRGQNVTFRCDPISEHNRLYWYRQTLGQGPEFLTYFQNEAQLEKSRLLSDRFSAERPKGSFSTLEIQRTEQGDSAMYLCASSLAPGQTYNSPLHFGNGTRLTVT.

This clonotype was seen at least ten times. This chain uses TRBV2 with TRBJ1-1; 8 bases are shared with TRBD1. Looked up from germline, CDR1 is SNHLY and CDR2 is FYNNEI. Trimming took 3 bases from V and 7 from J; bases not matched to a gene: 13. The CDR3 sequence is 16 residues long. The CDR3 here is CASSELSRDRLNEAFF. In DNA form, the CDR3 reads TGTGCCAGCAGTGAGCTAAGCCGGGACAGGTTGAATGAAGCTTTCTTT.

In its sample, this clonotype was seen a few times. This sequence joins TRBV20-1 and TRBJ2-2; D is uncertain. V was pared by 5 bases and J by 2 bases, with 12 bases between. The CDR3 covers 14 residues. Per the germline V gene, CDR1 is DFQATT and CDR2 is SNEGSKA (reference sequence). The CDR3 region is CSAPRTGNTGELFF. As DNA, the CDR3 is TGCAGTGCTCCGAGGACGGGTAACACCGGGGAGCTGTTTTTT.